The T cell receptor (beta chain) under discussion was sequenced for a study of cytomegalovirus exposure and HLA in healthy donors. PCR was performed using 60 Vbeta and 13 Jbeta primers. Clones were sequenced by immunoSEQ multiplex PCR, and TCRdb holds only the in-frame ones, with some missing. Here the sample spans under 300,000 clones, about 83% being singletons. V lost 6 bases and J 5 bases, leaving 4 bases between the germline ends. This CDR3 has 11 residues. Germline V gene data show CDR1 as MDHEN and CDR2 as SYDVKM. The source is a woman between 40 and 50 years old in good health and CMV-seropositive. Sequencing input: PBMCs. The V call is TRBV28, the J call TRBJ1-4; D is unclear. This chain's CDR3 is CASRSNEKLFF. The CDR3 nucleotides read TGTGCCAGCAGATCGAATGAAAAACTGTTTTTT. The full variable domain, completed using reference TRBV28 and TRBJ1-4, is DVKVTQSSRYLVKRTGEKVFLECVQDMDHENMFWYRQDPGLGLRLIYFSYDVKMKEKGDIPEGYSVSREKKERFSLILESASTNQTSMYLCASRSNEKLFFGSGTQLSVL.